This entry describes one TCR beta chain. The sample comes from a study of CD8 T cells in Susac syndrome. The RNA input was about 0.5 to 1 ug, and it was reverse transcribed with random hexamers. Each CDR3 protein gets one entry after TCRdb re-called the immunoSEQ multiplex PCR reads with MiXCR. The sample yields a few hundred thousand distinct CDR3 sequences, 95% seen once. V dropped 1 base and J dropped 0 bases, with 7 bases sitting between them. This CDR3 is 13 amino acids long. Germline V lookup: CDR1 DFQATT, CDR2 SNEGSKA (reference sequence). Sequencing input: CD4+ T cells from PBMCs. This clonotype was sampled from a human donor with multiple sclerosis. The V gene is TRBV20-1, the J gene TRBJ2-7; D gene unclear. The chain's CDR3 is CSARVSSSYEQYF. The CDR3 bases are TGCAGTGCTAGAGTCTCAAGCTCCTACGAGCAGTACTTC.